This T cell receptor (beta chain) derives from a study of cytomegalovirus exposure and HLA in healthy donors. Vbeta (60) and Jbeta (13) primers were used in the PCR. The assay was immunoSEQ multiplex PCR, and TCRdb's table has in-frame clones only and misses some. The sample records some 100,000 clones, more than 70% being singletons. Germline V gives CDR1 LNHNV, CDR2 YYDKDF (reference sequence). The CDR3 is 17 residues long. Trimming at V came to 1 base and at J to 1 base, leaving 9 bases not matched to a gene. The receptor was isolated from a man aged 25-45 years in good health and CMV-seronegative. The rearrangement joins TRBV15 to TRBJ2-5, with 7 bases aligning to TRBD1. What was sequenced was PBMCs. CDR3 residues: CATSRGAGKGAQETQYF. In DNA, the CDR3 is TGTGCCACCAGCAGAGGGGCCGGGAAGGGGGCCCAAGAGACCCAGTACTTC.